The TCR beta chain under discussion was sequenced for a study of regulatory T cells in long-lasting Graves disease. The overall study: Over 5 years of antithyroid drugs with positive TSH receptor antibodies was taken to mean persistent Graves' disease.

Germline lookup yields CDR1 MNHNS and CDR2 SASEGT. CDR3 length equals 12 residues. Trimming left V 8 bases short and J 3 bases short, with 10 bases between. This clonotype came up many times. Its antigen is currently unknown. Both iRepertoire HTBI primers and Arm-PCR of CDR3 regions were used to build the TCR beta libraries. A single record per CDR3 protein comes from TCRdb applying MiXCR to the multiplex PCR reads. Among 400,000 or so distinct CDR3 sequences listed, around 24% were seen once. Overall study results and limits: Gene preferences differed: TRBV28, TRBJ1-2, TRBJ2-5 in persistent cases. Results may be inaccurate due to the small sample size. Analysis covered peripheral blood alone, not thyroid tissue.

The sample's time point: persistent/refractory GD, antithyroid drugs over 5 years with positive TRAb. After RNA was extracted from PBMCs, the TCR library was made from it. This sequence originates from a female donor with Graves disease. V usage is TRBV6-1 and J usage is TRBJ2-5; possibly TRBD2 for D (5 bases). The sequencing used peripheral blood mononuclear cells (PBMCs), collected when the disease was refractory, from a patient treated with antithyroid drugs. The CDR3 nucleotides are TGTGCCAGCCGAGGGCCGGAAGAGACCCAGTACTTC. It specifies CASRGPEETQYF.